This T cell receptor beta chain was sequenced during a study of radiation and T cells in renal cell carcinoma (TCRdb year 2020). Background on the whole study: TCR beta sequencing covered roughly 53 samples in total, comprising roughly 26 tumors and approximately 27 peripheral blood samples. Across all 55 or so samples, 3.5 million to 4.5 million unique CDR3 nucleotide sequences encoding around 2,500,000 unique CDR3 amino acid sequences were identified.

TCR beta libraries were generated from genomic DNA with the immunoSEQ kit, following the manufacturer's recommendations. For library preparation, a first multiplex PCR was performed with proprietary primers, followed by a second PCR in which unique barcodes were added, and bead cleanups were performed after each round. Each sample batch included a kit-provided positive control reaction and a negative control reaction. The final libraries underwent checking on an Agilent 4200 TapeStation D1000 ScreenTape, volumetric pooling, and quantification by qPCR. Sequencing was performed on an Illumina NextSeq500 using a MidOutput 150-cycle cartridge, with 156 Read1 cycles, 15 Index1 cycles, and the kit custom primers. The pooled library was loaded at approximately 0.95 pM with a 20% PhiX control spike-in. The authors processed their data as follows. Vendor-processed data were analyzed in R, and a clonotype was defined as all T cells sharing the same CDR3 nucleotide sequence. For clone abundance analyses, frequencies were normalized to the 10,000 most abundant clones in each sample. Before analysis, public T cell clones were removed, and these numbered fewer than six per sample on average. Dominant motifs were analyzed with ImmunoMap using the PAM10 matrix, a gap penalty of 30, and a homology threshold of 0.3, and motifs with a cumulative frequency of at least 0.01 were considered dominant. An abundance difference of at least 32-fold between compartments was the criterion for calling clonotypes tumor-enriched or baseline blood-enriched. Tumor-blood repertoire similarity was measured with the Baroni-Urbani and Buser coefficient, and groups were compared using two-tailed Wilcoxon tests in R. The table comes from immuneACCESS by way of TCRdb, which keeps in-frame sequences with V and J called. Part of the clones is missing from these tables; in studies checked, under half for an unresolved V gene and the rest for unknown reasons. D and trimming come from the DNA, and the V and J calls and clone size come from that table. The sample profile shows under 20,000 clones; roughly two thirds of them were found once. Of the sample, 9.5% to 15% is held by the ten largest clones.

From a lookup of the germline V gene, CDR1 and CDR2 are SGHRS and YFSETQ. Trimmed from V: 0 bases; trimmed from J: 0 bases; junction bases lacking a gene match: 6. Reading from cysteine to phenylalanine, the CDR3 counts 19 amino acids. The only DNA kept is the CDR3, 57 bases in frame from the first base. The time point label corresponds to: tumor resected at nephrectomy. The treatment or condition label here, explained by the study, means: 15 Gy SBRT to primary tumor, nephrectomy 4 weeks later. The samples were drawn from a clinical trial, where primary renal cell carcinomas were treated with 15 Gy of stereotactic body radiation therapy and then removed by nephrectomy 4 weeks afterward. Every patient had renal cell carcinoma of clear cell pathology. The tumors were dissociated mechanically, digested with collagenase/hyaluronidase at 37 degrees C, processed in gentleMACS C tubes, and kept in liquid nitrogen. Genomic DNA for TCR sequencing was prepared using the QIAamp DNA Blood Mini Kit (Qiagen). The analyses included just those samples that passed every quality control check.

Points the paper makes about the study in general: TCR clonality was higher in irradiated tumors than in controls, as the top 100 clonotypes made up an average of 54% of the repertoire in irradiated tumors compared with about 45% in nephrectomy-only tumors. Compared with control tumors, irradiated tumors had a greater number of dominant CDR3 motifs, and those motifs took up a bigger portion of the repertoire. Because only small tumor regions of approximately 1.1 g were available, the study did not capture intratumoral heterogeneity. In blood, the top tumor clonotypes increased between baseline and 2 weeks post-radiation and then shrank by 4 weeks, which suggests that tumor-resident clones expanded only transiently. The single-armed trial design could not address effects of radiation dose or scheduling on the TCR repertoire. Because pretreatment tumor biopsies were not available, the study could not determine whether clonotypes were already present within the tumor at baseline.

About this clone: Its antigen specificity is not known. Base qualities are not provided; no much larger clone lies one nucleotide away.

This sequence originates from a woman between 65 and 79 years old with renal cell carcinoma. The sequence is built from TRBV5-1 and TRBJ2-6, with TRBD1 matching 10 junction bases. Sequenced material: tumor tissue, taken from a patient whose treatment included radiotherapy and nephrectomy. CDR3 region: CASSLARGQGDSGANVLTF. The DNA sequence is TGCGCCAGCAGCTTGGCTCGTGGACAGGGGGACTCTGGGGCCAACGTCCTGACTTTC.